A single sample is the source of the 24 T cell receptor beta chains below, sequenced in a study of blood T cell repertoires in COVID-19. Assay: immunoSEQ multiplex PCR; the TCRdb copy retains only in-frame clones and omits some. The table has some 350,000 clones, 70% to 90% seen once. Sequenced material: peripheral blood. These receptors originate from a woman aged 25-40 years with COVID-19, enrolled during active disease.

The chain carries TRBV27 and TRBJ2-2, with no clear D. V was trimmed by 1 base and J by 4 bases, leaving 7 bases between them. CDR1 MNHEY and CDR2 SMNVEV come from the germline V gene (reference sequence). This CDR3 is built from 14 residues. CDR3 nucleotides: TGTGCCAGCAGTTTATTCCCCCTCACCGGGGAGCTGTTTTTT. This encodes CASSLFPLTGELFF.

This chain uses TRBV20-1 with TRBJ1-2, with D perhaps matching TRBD1 (5 bases). The germline V and J ends were trimmed by 1 base and 6 bases, with 6 bases remaining between them. Germline loops: CDR1 DFQATT, CDR2 SNEGSKA (reference sequence). The CDR3 is 11 residues long. CDR3 nucleotides: TGCAGTGCTAGAGCGGGGGATGGCTACACCTTC. Protein sequence: CSARAGDGYTF.

The chain links TRBV10-3 to TRBJ1-2; 10 positions match TRBD1. The CDR3 runs 16 residues. Germline values: CDR1 ENHRY, CDR2 SYGVKD. The V gene end was trimmed by 0 bases and the J gene end by 3 bases; junction bases not matched to a gene: 4. CDR3 region: CAISESGQGMDYGYTF. CDR3 in DNA: TGTGCCATCAGTGAGTCGGGACAGGGGATGGACTATGGCTACACCTTC.

V gene TRBV10-3 combines with J gene TRBJ2-7, with 7 bases fitting TRBD2. The CDR3 consists of 15 residues. Germline-derived CDR1 and CDR2 are ENHRY and SYGVKD. After removal of 6 bases from V and 0 bases from J, the junction contained 8 bases not matched to a gene. The CDR3 DNA follows: TGTGCCATCAGGGTAATGGGGGGGAGCTCCTACGAGCAGTACTTC. Its translation is CAIRVMGGSSYEQYF.

The chain employs TRBV5-6 and TRBJ2-1, with 7 bases identical to TRBD1. From germline, CDR1 is SGHDT and CDR2 YYEEEE. The CDR3 runs 15 residues. The ends lost 4 bases at V and 0 bases at J; junction bases unmatched: 4. The DNA of the CDR3 is TGTGCCAGCAGCACGGGACAGTACTCCTACAATGAGCAGTTCTTC. This codes for CASSTGQYSYNEQFF.

The chain carries TRBV14 and TRBJ1-4; D uncertain. V lost 0 bases to trimming and J lost 2 bases, with 10 bases between them. The CDR3 is made up of 16 amino acids. Looked up from germline, CDR1 is SGHDN and CDR2 is FVKESK. The CDR3 spells CASSQDPVLTNEKLFF. DNA of the CDR3: TGTGCCAGCAGCCAAGACCCAGTGCTGACTAATGAAAAACTGTTTTTT.

CDR3 bases: TGTGCCAGCAGCGTGACAGGGGGCGTCTCCGGGGAGCTGTTTTTT. Translation gives CASSVTGGVSGELFF. V and J are TRBV28 and TRBJ2-2, with 10 bases identical to TRBD1. The CDR3 is 15 residues long. Germline trimming cut 6 bases from V and 6 bases from J; bases unmatched to any gene: 7. Germline CDR1 and CDR2: MDHEN and SYDVKM.

This clone was observed a single time. The chain is built from TRBV5-1 and TRBJ2-5; 11 nucleotides agree with TRBD2. V trimming: 4 bases; J trimming: 2 bases; junction bases outside the gene matches: 4. Germline V gene lookup returns CDR1 SGHRS and CDR2 YFSETQ. CDR3 length equals 15 residues. CDR3 amino acids: CASSPLAGGQETQYF. Written as DNA, the CDR3 is TGCGCCAGCAGCCCTCTAGCGGGGGGACAAGAGACCCAGTACTTC. The variable domain in full, with the rest retrieved from reference TRBV5-1 and TRBJ2-5, is KAGVTQTPRYLIKTRGQQVTLSCSPISGHRSVSWYQQTPGQGLQFLFEYFSETQRNKGNFPGRFSGRQFSNSRSEMNVSTLELGDSALYLCASSPLAGGQETQYFGPGTRLLVL.

The CDR3 DNA follows: TGTGCCAGCCTAGCCGGGAGGGACTATGGCTACACCTTC. Encoded protein: CASLAGRDYGYTF. The rearrangement joins TRBV2 to TRBJ1-2; no definite D call. In germline, CDR1 is SNHLY, CDR2 FYNNEI. The CDR3 covers 13 residues. The ends were cut back, 8 bases at V and 3 bases at J, with 13 bases in the middle.

The V and J genes are TRBV5-1 and TRBJ2-1; D might be TRBD1 (5 bases). CDR3 length equals 14 residues. V lost 4 bases and J lost 1, with 9 bases in between. Germline V gene sequence: CDR1 SGHRS, CDR2 YFSETQ. The CDR3 loop reads CASSAAGSYNEQFF. For the CDR3, the DNA is TGCGCCAGCAGCGCGGCAGGGTCCTACAATGAGCAGTTCTTC.

This clone showed up just once. This CDR3 is CASSSWGLLYEQYF. CDR3 DNA: TGTGCCAGCAGCTCCTGGGGACTACTCTACGAGCAGTACTTC. V usage is TRBV28 and J usage is TRBJ2-7; the match to TRBD2 covers 7 bases. The junction had 8 bases not matched to a gene; V was cut back by 6 bases and J by 3 bases. This CDR3 is built from 14 residues. The germline V gene has CDR1 MDHEN and CDR2 SYDVKM.

This clone was seen a handful of times. V usage is TRBV18 and J usage is TRBJ2-7; 9 positions agree with TRBD2. J gave up 5 bases and V 4 bases, and 9 bases lay outside the gene matches. CDR1 is KGHSH and CDR2 is LQKENI in the germline V gene. This CDR3 is 15 amino acids long. The CDR3 DNA reads TGTGCCAGCTCACTCGAGGGACTAGCTCTTAACGAGCAGTACTTC. Translated, it gives CASSLEGLALNEQYF.

V gene TRBV2 combines with J gene TRBJ2-3; 8 bases match TRBD2. The CDR3 consists of 13 residues. V was pared by 10 bases and J by 6 bases, with 9 bases of the junction left unmatched. The germline V gene has CDR1 SNHLY and CDR2 FYNNEI. The CDR3 loop is CATISGEDDTQYF. For the CDR3, the DNA is TGTGCCACCATTAGCGGGGAGGACGATACGCAGTATTTT.

The DNA of the CDR3 is TGCAGCGTCCGGCGGGGGTCAGGGGCGCCCCACGAGCAGTACTTC. Encoded protein: CSVRRGSGAPHEQYF. V gene TRBV29-1 combines with J gene TRBJ2-7; possible D gene TRBD2, 7 bases. Per germline, CDR1 SQVTM and CDR2 ANQGSEA. The length of the CDR3 is 15 residues. V lost 6 bases and J lost 5, with 23 bases in between.

V gene TRBV5-6 combines with J gene TRBJ2-7; D is possibly TRBD1 (5 bases). Trimming removed 4 bases at V and 3 bases at J, with 14 bases between. Germline-derived CDR1 and CDR2 are SGHDT and YYEEEE. The CDR3 is made up of 14 amino acids. For the CDR3, the DNA is TGTGCCAGCAGCACCCAGGGATGGAGCTACGAGCAGTACGTC. Its translation is CASSTQGWSYEQYV.

The chain employs TRBV25-1 and TRBJ2-7; 8 bases line up with TRBD2. The CDR3 covers 13 residues. Germline CDR1 MGHDK, CDR2 SYGVNS. After removal of 5 bases from V and 4 bases from J, the junction contained 4 bases not matched to a gene. This chain's CDR3 is CASSPGGAYEQYF. CDR3 nucleotide sequence: TGTGCCAGCAGTCCCGGGGGGGCTTACGAGCAGTACTTC.

This chain joins TRBV5-1 and TRBJ2-3, with D perhaps TRBD2 (5 bases). Per the germline V gene, CDR1 is SGHRS and CDR2 is YFSETQ. V was shortened by 4 bases and J by 6 bases, with 12 bases between the two germline ends. The CDR3 extends over 13 amino acids. The CDR3 DNA reads TGCGCCAGCAGCCCCCCCGGGGATGATACGCAGTATTTT. Translation: CASSPPGDDTQYF.

This chain joins TRBV6-2 or TRBV6-3 and TRBJ2-7, with TRBD2 matching over 10 bases. The CDR3 runs 14 residues. J gave up 3 bases and V 4 bases, and 3 bases lay outside the gene matches. CDR1 MNHEY and CDR2 SVGEGT come from the germline V gene. The CDR3 coding sequence is TGTGCCAGCAGTTGGACTAGCGGCTACTACGAGCAGTACGTC. Its protein product is CASSWTSGYYEQYV.

The chain uses TRBV5-4 and TRBJ1-2; D call uncertain. CDR1 and CDR2 (germline): SGHNT, YYREEE (reference sequence). V shed 0 bases and J shed 4 bases, with 7 bases lying between them. The CDR3 loop spans 13 amino acids. The CDR3 DNA follows: TGTGCCAGCAGCTTGGAAACACGCTATGGCTACACCTTC. Amino acids: CASSLETRYGYTF.

This rearrangement joins TRBV6-4 to TRBJ2-3; 11 bases agree with TRBD2. The length of the CDR3 is 18 residues. Germline CDR1 and CDR2: MRHNA and SNTAGT. Unmatched junction bases numbered 10, after V lost 5 bases and J lost 0 bases. The CDR3 reads CASSTGTSGSISTDTQYF. The CDR3 DNA reads as TGTGCCAGCAGTACCGGTACTAGCGGGAGTATTAGCACAGATACGCAGTATTTT.

This chain links TRBV10-2 with TRBJ2-6; D perhaps matches TRBD1 (5 bases). Germline values: CDR1 WSHSY, CDR2 SAAADI. V dropped 11 bases and J dropped 2 bases, with 22 bases sitting between them. The CDR3 extends over 17 amino acids. CDR3: CAVIAQGTGAGANVLTF. In DNA, the CDR3 is TGCGCCGTTATAGCCCAGGGTACGGGTGCTGGGGCCAACGTCCTGACTTTC.

This chain's CDR3 is CAIRGTGSGNTIYF. For the CDR3, the DNA is TGTGCCATCAGGGGGACAGGCTCTGGAAACACCATATATTTT. The gene calls are TRBV10-3 and TRBJ1-3, with TRBD1 matching 8 bases. Germline CDR1 reads ENHRY; CDR2 reads SYGVKD. CDR3 size: 14 residues. The junction had 1 base not matched to a gene; V was cut back by 6 bases and J by 0 bases.

The V call is TRBV9, the J call TRBJ2-2; no clear D. This CDR3 comprises 15 residues. Germline-derived CDR1 and CDR2 are SGDLS and YYNGEE. V shed 0 bases and J shed 6 bases, with 12 bases lying between them. CDR3 in DNA: TGTGCCAGCAGCGTAGATGTTGCTACAGCCGGGGAGCTGTTTTTT. The encoded protein is CASSVDVATAGELFF.

V and J are TRBV5-1 and TRBJ2-7, with TRBD1 identical over 9 bases. The CDR3 covers 15 residues. J gave up 2 bases and V 2 bases, and 5 bases lay outside the gene matches. Germline CDR1 SGHRS, CDR2 YFSETQ. CDR3 DNA: TGCGCCAGCAGCTTAACAGGGGGCGCGGCCTACGAGCAGTACTTC. It yields the protein CASSLTGGAAYEQYF.